This T cell receptor beta chain was identified during a study of cytomegalovirus exposure and HLA in healthy donors. CDR3 length: 14 residues. Germline CDR1 SNHLY, CDR2 FYNNEI. Comment on this clone: Its target is unknown.

Primers for the PCR totalled 60 Vbeta and 13 Jbeta. Profiling relied on immunoSEQ multiplex PCR, and the TCRdb table lists in-frame clones only, not all of them. This sample yields around 200,000 clones, of which over 65% are seen a single time; less than 3% belongs to the top ten. The study, taken as a whole, reports: While the bulk of TCR sequences proved rare, some public TCRs turned up in many donors. Common viral pathogens (according to a later analysis) appeared linked to several of the most significant clusters.

The source of this sequence is a woman aged 55-69 years in good health and CMV-seropositive. Sequenced: PBMCs. V is TRBV2 and J is TRBJ2-5; no clear D gene. The better agreement between TRBJ2-7 and the DNA end casts doubt on the J call. CDR3: CASFTRHSAHEQYF. Here the CDR3 DNA reads TGTGCCAGCTTCACAAGGCACAGTGCCCACGAGCAGTACTTC.